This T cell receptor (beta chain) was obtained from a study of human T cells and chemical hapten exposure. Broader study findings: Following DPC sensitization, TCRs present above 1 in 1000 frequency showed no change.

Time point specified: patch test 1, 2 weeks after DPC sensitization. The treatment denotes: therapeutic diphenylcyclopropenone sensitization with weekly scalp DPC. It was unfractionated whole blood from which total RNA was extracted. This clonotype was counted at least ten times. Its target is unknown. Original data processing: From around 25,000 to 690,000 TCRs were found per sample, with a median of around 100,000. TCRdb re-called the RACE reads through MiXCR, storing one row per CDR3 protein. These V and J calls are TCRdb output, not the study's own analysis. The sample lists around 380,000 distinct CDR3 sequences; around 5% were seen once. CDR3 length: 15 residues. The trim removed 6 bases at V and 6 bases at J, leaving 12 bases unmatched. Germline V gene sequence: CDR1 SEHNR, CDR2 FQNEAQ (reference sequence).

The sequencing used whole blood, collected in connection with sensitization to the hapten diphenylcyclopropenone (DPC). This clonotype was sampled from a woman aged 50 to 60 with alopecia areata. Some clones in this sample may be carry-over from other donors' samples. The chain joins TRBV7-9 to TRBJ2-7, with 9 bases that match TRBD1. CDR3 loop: CASSLTGTGFGEQYF. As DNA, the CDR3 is TGTGCCAGCAGTTTAACCGGGACAGGGTTTGGCGAGCAGTACTTC.